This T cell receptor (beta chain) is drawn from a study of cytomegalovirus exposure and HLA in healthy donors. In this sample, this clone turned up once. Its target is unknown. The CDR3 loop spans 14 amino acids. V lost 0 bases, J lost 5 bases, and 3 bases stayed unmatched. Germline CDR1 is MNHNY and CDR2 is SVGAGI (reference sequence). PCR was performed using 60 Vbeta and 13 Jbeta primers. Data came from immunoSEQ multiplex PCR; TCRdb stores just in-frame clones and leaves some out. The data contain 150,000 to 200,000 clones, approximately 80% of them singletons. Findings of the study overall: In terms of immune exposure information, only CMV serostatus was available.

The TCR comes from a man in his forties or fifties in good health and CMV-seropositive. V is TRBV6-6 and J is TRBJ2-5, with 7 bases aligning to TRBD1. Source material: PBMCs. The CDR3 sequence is CASSYSTGRETQYF. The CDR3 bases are TGTGCCAGCAGTTACTCGACAGGGCGGGAGACCCAGTACTTC.